This T cell receptor beta chain derives from a study of blood T cells in healthy people across ages. Germline V gene data show CDR1 as ENHRY and CDR2 as SYGVKD. Trimming left V 4 bases short and J 2 bases short, with 6 bases between. This CDR3 has 12 amino acids. In its sample, this clonotype was seen a few times. Antigen: not known. A second PCR of roughly 7 to 11 cycles used a sample-barcoded 5' primer and a J-beta primer mix. TCRdb reprocessed the 5' RACE reads via MiXCR and lists one record per CDR3 protein. The repertoire has around 970,000 distinct CDR3 sequences, roughly 51% of them found once; the top ten carry over 20%. Study-level results: It was not possible, with unsorted PBMCs, to conclusively compare naive and antigen-experienced cells.

The sample taken for sequencing was blood. The sequence was obtained from a woman aged 55 to 70 in good health. This rearrangement joins TRBV10-3 to TRBJ2-7; no clear D gene. CDR3 in DNA: TGTGCCATCAGTGTTGGGACCTACGAGCAGTACTTC. Its protein is CAISVGTYEQYF.